Listed below are T cell receptor beta chains from one sample, sequenced in a study of early T cells in non-severe SARS-CoV-2 infection. Via MiXCR, TCRdb re-called the 5' RACE reads, giving one row per CDR3 protein. The profile covers approximately 76,000 distinct CDR3 sequences, with approximately 10% appearing a single time and about 4.8% taken by the ten largest. The specimen sequenced was whole blood. These receptors came from an adult who was a healthcare worker with PCR-confirmed SARS-CoV-2 infection or an uninfected control (not recorded which). Both conserved end residues are part of each CDR3. The D gene is left open where the match is weak. Part of the rows lack a size; the others show once, few, many or a class for expanded clones.

j_gene | abundance | d_gene | v_gene | CDR3aa | CDR3nt
TRBJ1-3 | NA | NA | TRBV7-8 | CASSSGRQGGNTIYF | TGTGCCAGCAGCTCAGGACGTCAGGGTGGAAACACCATATATTTT
TRBJ2-7 | many | TRBD1 | TRBV29-1 | CSVEEAGGLEQYF | TGCAGCGTTGAAGAGGCAGGGGGCCTCGAGCAGTACTTC
TRBJ2-7 | NA | NA | TRBV5-5 | CASSFGPPEEQYF | TGTGCCAGCAGCTTTGGTCCCCCTGAGGAGCAGTACTTC
TRBJ1-2 | many | NA | TRBV12-3/TRBV12-4 | CASSSDSNYGYTF | TGTGCCAGCAGTTCCGACAGTAACTATGGCTACACCTTC
TRBJ2-3 | many | NA | TRBV6-2/TRBV6-3 | CASSTGVTDTQYF | TGTGCCAGCAGCACGGGGGTAACAGATACGCAGTATTTT
TRBJ1-6 | many | NA | TRBV10-2 | CASSESPGPPLHF | TGCGCCAGCAGTGAGTCCCCCGGACCCCCCCTCCACTTT
TRBJ2-3 | many | TRBD2 | TRBV7-8 | CASSLARGQSSGGGTDTQYF | TGTGCCAGCAGCTTAGCGCGAGGGCAGTCTAGCGGGGGGGGCACAGATACGCAGTATTTT
TRBJ1-2 | NA | NA | TRBV12-3/TRBV12-4 | CASSPVGPYGYTF | TGTGCCAGCAGTCCTGTGGGGCCCTATGGCTACACCTTC
TRBJ1-2 | many | NA | TRBV20-1 | CSARALGDSKNYGYTF | TGCAGTGCTAGAGCCCTAGGAGACAGTAAAAACTATGGCTACACCTTC
TRBJ1-2 | NA | NA | TRBV6-5 | CASSSPGRPASGYTF | TGTGCCAGCAGTTCCCCGGGACGCCCGGCGAGTGGCTACACCTTC
TRBJ2-3 | many | NA | TRBV3-1 | CASSQVGHPSTDTQYF | TGTGCCAGCAGCCAAGTGGGCCACCCTAGCACAGATACGCAGTATTTT
TRBJ2-7 | few | TRBD2 | TRBV27 | CASSPGTSPHEQYF | TGTGCCAGCAGTCCCGGGACTAGCCCACACGAGCAGTACTTC
TRBJ2-7 | few | TRBD2 | TRBV4-1 | CASSQAVAGGFEQYF | TGCGCCAGCAGCCAGGCGGTAGCGGGGGGGTTCGAGCAGTACTTC
TRBJ2-7 | many | TRBD1 | TRBV5-1 | CASSSTGGWSYEQYF | TGCGCCAGCAGCTCGACAGGGGGATGGTCCTACGAGCAGTACTTC
TRBJ2-7 | many | NA | TRBV7-2 | CASSHHPQRAYEQYF | TGTGCCAGCAGCCACCACCCACAAAGAGCCTACGAGCAGTACTTC
TRBJ1-3 | many | NA | TRBV7-9 | CASSLFGSGNTIYF | TGTGCCAGCAGCTTATTTGGATCTGGAAACACCATATATTTT
TRBJ1-2 | NA | TRBD1 | TRBV11-2 | CASSKTGGEVTDGYTF | TGTGCCAGCAGCAAAACAGGGGGCGAAGTCACTGATGGCTACACCTTC
TRBJ1-3 | many | TRBD1 | TRBV4-2 | CASRSGTDTIYF | TGTGCCAGCAGAAGTGGGACAGACACCATATATTTT
TRBJ2-3 | few | NA | TRBV19 | CASGYTDTQYF | TGTGCCAGTGGCTACACAGATACGCAGTATTTT